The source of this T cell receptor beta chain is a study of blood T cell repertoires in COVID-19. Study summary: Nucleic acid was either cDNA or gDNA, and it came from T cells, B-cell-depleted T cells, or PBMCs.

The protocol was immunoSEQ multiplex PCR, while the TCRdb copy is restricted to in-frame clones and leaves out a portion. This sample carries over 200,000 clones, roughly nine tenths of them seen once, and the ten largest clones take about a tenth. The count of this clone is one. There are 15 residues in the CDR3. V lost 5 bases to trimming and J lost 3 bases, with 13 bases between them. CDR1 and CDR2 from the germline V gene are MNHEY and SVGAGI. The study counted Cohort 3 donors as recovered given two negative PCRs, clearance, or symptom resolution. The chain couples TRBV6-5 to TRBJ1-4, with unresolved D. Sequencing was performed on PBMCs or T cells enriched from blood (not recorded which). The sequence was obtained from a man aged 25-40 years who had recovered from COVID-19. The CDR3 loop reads CASSSPTVANEKLFF. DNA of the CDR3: TGTGCCAGCAGTAGCCCCACGGTGGCTAATGAAAAACTGTTTTTT.